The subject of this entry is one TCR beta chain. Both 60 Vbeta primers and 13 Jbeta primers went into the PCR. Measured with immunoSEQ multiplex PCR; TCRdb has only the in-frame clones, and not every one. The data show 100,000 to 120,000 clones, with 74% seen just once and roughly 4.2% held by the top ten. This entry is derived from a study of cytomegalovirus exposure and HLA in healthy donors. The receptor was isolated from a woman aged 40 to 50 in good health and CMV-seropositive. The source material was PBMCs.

The CDR3 loop is CASSASSYEQFF. As DNA, the CDR3 is TGCGCCAGCAGTGCCAGTAGCTATGAGCAGTTCTTC. The chain is built from TRBV10-2 and TRBJ2-1, with D uncertain. Per the germline V gene, CDR1 is WSHSY and CDR2 is SAAADI. This CDR3 has 12 amino acids. With 4 bases removed from V and 8 bases from J, the gap between germline ends came to 9 bases.